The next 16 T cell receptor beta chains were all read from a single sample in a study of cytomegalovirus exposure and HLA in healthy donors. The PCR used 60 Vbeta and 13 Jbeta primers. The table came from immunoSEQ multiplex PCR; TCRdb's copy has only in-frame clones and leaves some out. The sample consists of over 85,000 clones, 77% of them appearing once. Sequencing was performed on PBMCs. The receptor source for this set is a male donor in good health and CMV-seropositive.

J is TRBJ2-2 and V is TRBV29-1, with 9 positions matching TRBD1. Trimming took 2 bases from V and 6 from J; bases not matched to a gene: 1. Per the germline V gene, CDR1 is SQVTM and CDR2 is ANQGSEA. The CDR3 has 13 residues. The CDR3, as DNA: TGCAGCGTTGAAAGGACAGGGGCCGGGGAGCTGTTTTTT. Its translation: CSVERTGAGELFF.

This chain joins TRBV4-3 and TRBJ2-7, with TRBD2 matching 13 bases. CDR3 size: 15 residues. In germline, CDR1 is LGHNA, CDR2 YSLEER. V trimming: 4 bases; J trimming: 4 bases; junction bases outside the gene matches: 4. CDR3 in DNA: TGCGCCAGCAGCCCCGGGACTAGCGGGACATACGAGCAGTACTTC. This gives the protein CASSPGTSGTYEQYF.

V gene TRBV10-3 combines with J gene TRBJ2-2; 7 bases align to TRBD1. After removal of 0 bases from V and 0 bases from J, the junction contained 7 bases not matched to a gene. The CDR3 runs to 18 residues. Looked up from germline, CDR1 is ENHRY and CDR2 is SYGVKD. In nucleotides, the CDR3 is TGTGCCATCAGTGAGTCGACTCGGGGACAGTCGAACACCGGGGAGCTGTTTTTT. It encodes CAISESTRGQSNTGELFF.

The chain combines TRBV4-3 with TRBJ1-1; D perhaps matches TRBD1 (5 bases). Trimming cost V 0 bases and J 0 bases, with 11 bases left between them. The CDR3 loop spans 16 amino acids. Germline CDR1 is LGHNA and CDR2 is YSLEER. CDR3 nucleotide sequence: TGCGCCAGCAGCCAAGATTCCAGACAGCTGAACACTGAAGCTTTCTTT. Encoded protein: CASSQDSRQLNTEAFF.

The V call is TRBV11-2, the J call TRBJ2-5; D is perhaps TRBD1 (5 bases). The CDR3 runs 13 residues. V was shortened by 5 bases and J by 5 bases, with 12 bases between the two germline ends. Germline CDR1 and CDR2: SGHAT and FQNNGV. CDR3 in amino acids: CASSPRQLETQYF. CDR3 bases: TGTGCCAGCAGCCCCCGACAGTTGGAGACCCAGTACTTC.

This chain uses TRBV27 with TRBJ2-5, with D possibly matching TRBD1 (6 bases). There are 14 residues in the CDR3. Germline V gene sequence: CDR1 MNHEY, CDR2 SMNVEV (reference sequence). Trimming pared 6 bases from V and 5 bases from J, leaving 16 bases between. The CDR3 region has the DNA TGTGCCAGCAGCAACAACAGGGTCCAGGAGACCCAGTACTTC. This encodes CASSNNRVQETQYF.

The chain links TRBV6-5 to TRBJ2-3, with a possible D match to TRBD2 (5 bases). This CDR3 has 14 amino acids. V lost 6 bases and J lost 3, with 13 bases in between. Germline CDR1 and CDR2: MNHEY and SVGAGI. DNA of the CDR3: TGTGCCAGCAGGCATCCCCTAGCTACAGATACGCAGTATTTT. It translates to CASRHPLATDTQYF.

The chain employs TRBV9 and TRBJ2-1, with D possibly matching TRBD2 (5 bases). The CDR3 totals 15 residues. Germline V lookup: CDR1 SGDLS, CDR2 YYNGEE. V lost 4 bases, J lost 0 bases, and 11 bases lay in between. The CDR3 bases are TGTGCCAGCAGCTTCAGCGGAAGCTCCTACAATGAGCAGTTCTTC. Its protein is CASSFSGSSYNEQFF.

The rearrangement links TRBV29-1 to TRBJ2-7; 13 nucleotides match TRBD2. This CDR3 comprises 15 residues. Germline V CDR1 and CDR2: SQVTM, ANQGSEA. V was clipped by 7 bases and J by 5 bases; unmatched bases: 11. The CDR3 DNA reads TGCAGCGCCAGAGGACTAGCGGGAGCAGTAAACGAGCAGTACTTC. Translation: CSARGLAGAVNEQYF.

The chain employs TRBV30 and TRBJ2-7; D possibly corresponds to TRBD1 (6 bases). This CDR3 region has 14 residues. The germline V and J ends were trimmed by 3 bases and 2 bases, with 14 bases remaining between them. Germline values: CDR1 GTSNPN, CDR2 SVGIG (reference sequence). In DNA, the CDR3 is TGTGCCTGGAGCCCCGGGACATTTCCCTACGAGCAGTACTTC. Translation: CAWSPGTFPYEQYF.

The CDR3 here is CASSRGVFGNTIYF. For the CDR3, the DNA is TGTGCCAGCAGCCGGGGGGTATTTGGAAACACCATATATTTT. V is TRBV28 and J is TRBJ1-3, with TRBD1 as a possible D gene (5 bases). Between the trimmed V and J ends, which lost 6 bases and 3 bases, there was a span of 12 bases. CDR1 MDHEN and CDR2 SYDVKM come from the germline V gene. This CDR3 is 14 amino acids long.

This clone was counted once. This CDR3 reads CASSGTGTSQYF. Written as DNA, the CDR3 is TGTGCCAGCAGCGGGACCGGGACTTCGCAGTATTTT. The V gene is TRBV9, the J gene TRBJ2-3, with TRBD2 as a possible D gene (6 bases). This CDR3 is 12 amino acids long. Germline CDR1 is SGDLS and CDR2 is YYNGEE. Trimming cost V 3 bases and J 10 bases, with 12 bases left between them.

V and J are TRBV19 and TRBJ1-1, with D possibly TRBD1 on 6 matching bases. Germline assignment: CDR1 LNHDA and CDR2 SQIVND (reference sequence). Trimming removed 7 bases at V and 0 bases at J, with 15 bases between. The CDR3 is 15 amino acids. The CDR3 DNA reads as TGTGCCAGTACTCTAGACAGGATGATGAACACTGAAGCTTTCTTT. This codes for CASTLDRMMNTEAFF.

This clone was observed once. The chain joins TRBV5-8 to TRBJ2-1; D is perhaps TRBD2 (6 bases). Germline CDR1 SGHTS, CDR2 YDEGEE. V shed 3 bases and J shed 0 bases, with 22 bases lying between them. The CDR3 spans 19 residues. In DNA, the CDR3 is TGTGCCAGCAGCTCGCGGGGCCCCCTCTCCTTTAGCTCCTACAATGAGCAGTTCTTC. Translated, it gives CASSSRGPLSFSSYNEQFF.

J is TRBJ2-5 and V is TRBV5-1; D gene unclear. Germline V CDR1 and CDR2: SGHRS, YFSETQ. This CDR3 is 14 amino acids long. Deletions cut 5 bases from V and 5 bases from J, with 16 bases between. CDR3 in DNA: TGCGCCAGCAGTGAAGTGACTTTCCCGGAGACCCAGTACTTC. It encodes CASSEVTFPETQYF.

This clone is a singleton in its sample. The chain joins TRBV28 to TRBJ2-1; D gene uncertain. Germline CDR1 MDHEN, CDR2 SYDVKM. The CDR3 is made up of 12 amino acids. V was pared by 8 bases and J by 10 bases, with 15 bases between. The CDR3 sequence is CASGDLIGEQFF. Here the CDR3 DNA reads TGTGCCAGCGGTGACTTGATTGGCGAGCAGTTCTTC. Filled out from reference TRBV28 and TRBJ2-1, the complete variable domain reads DVKVTQSSRYLVKRTGEKVFLECVQDMDHENMFWYRQDPGLGLRLIYFSYDVKMKEKGDIPEGYSVSREKKERFSLILESASTNQTSMYLCASGDLIGEQFFGPGTRLTVL.